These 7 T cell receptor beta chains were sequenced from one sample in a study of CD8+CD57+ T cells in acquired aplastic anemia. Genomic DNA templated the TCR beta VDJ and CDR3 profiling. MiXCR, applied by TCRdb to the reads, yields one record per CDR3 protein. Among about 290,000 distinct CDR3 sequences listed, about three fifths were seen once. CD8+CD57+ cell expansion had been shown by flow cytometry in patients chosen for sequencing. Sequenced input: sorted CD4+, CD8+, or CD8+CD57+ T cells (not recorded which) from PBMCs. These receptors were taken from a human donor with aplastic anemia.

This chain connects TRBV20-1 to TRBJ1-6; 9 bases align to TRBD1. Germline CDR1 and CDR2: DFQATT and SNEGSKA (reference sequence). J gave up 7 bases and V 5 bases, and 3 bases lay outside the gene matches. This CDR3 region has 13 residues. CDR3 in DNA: TGCAGTGCTCCAGGACAGGGGAATTCACCCCTCCACTTT. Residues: CSAPGQGNSPLHF.

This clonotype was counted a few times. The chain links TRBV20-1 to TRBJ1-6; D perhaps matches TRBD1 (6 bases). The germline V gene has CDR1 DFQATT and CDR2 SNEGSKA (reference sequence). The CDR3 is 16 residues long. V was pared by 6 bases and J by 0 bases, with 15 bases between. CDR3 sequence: CSAARAQGSYNSPLHF. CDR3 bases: TGCAGTGCCGCCCGGGCACAGGGCTCCTATAATTCACCCCTCCACTTT.

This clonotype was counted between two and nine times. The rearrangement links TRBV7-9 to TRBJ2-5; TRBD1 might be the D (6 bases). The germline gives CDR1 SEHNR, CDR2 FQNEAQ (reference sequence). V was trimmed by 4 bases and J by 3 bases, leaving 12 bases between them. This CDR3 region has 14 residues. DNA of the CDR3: TGTGCCAGCAGCTCTACCACAGGGAAAGAGACCCAGTACTTC. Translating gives CASSSTTGKETQYF. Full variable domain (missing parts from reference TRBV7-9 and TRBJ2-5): DTGVSQNPRHKITKRGQNVTFRCDPISEHNRLYWYRQTLGQGPEFLTYFQNEAQLEKSRLLSDRFSAERPKGSFSTLEIQRTEQGDSAMYLCASSSTTGKETQYFGPGTRLLVL.

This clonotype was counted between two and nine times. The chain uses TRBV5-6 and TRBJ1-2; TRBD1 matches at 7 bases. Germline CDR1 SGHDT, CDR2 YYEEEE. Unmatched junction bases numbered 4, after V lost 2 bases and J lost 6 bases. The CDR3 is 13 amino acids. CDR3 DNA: TGTGCCAGCAGCTTCCACAGGGGTGATGGCTACACCTTC. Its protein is CASSFHRGDGYTF.

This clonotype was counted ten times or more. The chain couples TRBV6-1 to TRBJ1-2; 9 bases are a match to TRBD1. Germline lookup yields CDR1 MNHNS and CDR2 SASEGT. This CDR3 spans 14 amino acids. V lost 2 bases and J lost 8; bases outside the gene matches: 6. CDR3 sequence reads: CASSENTGGLGYTF. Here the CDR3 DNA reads TGTGCCAGCAGTGAAAATACAGGGGGCCTGGGCTACACCTTC.

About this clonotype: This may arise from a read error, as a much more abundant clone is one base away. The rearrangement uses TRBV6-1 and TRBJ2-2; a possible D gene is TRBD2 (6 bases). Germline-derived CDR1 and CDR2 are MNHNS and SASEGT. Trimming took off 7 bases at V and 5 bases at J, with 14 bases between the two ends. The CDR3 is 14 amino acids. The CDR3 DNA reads TGTGCCAGCAATCGGGAGCTAGGGACCGGGGAGCTGTTTTTT. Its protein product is CASNRELGTGELFF.

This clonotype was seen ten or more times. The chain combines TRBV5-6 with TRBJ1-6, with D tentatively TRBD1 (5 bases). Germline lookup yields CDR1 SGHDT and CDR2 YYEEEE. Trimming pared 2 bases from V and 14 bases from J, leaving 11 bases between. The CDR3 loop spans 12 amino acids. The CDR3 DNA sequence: TGTGCCAGCAGCTTCAGGGAGACAACCCTCCACTTT. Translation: CASSFRETTLHF.